These 24 T cell receptor beta chains came from one sample sequenced in a study of T cells in Graves' hyperthyroidism and ophthalmopathy. The investigators amplified TCR beta CDR3 regions from RNA transcripts. The HTBI primer set served for first-round RT-PCR of the TCR CDR3. TCRdb used MiXCR to reprocess the multiplex PCR reads, holding one entry per CDR3 protein. Among roughly 420,000 distinct CDR3 sequences listed, roughly an eighth were seen once. The material sequenced was blood. Receptors were obtained from a woman in her late teens or twenties with Graves' hyperthyroidism.

This clonotype occurred many times. The chain uses TRBV6-2 or TRBV6-3 and TRBJ2-1, with 8 positions matching TRBD1. The CDR3 has 14 amino acids. V lost 3 bases to trimming and J lost 7 bases; unmatched junction nucleotides: 5. CDR1 and CDR2 from the germline V gene are MNHEY and SVGEGT. CDR3 DNA: TGTGCCAGCAGTTATGGACAGGGATGGAATGAGCAGTTCTTC. Its protein product is CASSYGQGWNEQFF.

This clonotype was counted many times. The chain links TRBV7-3 to TRBJ2-5; TRBD1 agrees at 8 bases. With V trimmed by 6 bases and J by 4 bases, 7 bases remained unmatched. This CDR3 has 14 residues. The germline V gene has CDR1 SGHTA and CDR2 FQGTGA. The CDR3 protein is CASRKDRARETQYF. The CDR3 DNA follows: TGTGCCAGCAGGAAGGACAGGGCGAGAGAGACCCAGTACTTC.

This clonotype appeared many times. The V gene is TRBV7-9, the J gene TRBJ2-1; 13 bases are a match to TRBD2. CDR1 SEHNR and CDR2 FQNEAQ come from the germline V gene (reference sequence). The length of the CDR3 is 16 residues. V was clipped by 5 bases and J by 3 bases; unmatched bases: 4. CDR3 sequence: CASSGLAGAIYNEQFF. Written as DNA, the CDR3 is TGTGCCAGCAGCGGACTAGCGGGAGCGATCTACAATGAGCAGTTCTTC.

This clonotype was detected a few times. CDR3 sequence (DNA): TGCGCCAGCAGCCAAGTGGTGAATATTGGCAATCAGCCCCAGCATTTT. The encoded protein is CASSQVVNIGNQPQHF. The chain joins TRBV4-1 to TRBJ1-5; D is uncertain. Germline-derived CDR1 and CDR2 are MGHRA and YSYEKL. Trimming removed 1 base from V and 2 bases from J, with 12 bases in between. This CDR3 region has 16 residues.

The CDR3 region has the DNA TGTGCCAGCAGCCAAGGTCCGGTGATGGGAGATACGCAGTATTTT. It specifies CASSQGPVMGDTQYF. V usage is TRBV3-1 and J usage is TRBJ2-3; D call uncertain. V was trimmed by 1 base and J by 5 bases, leaving 13 bases between them. Germline CDR1 reads LGHDT; CDR2 reads YNNKEL (reference sequence). This CDR3 is built from 15 residues.

This clonotype has at least ten counts. The chain employs TRBV20-1 and TRBJ1-2; unclear D gene. The V end was cut by 7 bases, the J end by 3 bases, with 9 bases between. Germline CDR1 is DFQATT and CDR2 is SNEGSKA (reference sequence). The CDR3 contains 11 residues. The CDR3 loop is CSGHSDYGYTF. The CDR3 DNA reads as TGCAGTGGGCACAGCGACTATGGCTACACCTTC.

This clonotype was counted ten times or more. This rearrangement joins TRBV6-5 to TRBJ2-2; weak D call: TRBD1 (6 bases). V dropped 2 bases and J dropped 4 bases, with 23 bases sitting between them. From germline, CDR1 is MNHEY and CDR2 SVGAGI. This CDR3 is built from 19 residues. The CDR3 bases are TGTGCCAGCAGTTACCTCGGGGCCCCGGGACAAGGTCCCACCGGGGAGCTGTTTTTT. This codes for CASSYLGAPGQGPTGELFF.

This chain joins TRBV25-1 and TRBJ1-3; D uncertain. The CDR3 is 16 amino acids. Trimming removed 2 bases from V and 0 bases from J, with 11 bases in between. The germline gives CDR1 MGHDK, CDR2 SYGVNS. The CDR3 DNA reads TGTGCCAGCAGTGAAGTGGCGGGATACTCTGGAAACACCATATATTTT. Amino acid sequence: CASSEVAGYSGNTIYF. Supplemented by reference TRBV25-1 and TRBJ1-3, the full variable domain reads EADIYQTPRYLVIGTGKKITLECSQTMGHDKMYWYQQDPGMELHLIHYSYGVNSTEKGDLSSESTVSRIRTEHFPLTLESARPSHTSQYLCASSEVAGYSGNTIYFGEGSWLTVV.

This clonotype was counted a few times. The V gene is TRBV6-1, the J gene TRBJ1-3, with D possibly TRBD1 on 5 matching bases. Per germline, CDR1 MNHNS and CDR2 SASEGT. Trimming shortened V by 8 bases and J by 2 bases, and 16 bases separated the two germline ends. This CDR3 has 15 residues. The CDR3 coding sequence is TGTGCCAGCGCCGTCTCAGGGAGAACTGGAAACACCATATATTTT. This encodes CASAVSGRTGNTIYF.

This clonotype has ten or more counts. The chain joins TRBV7-3 to TRBJ2-1; D is ambiguous. Germline V gene sequence: CDR1 SGHTA, CDR2 FQGTGA. The CDR3 is 14 residues long. V lost 3 bases and J lost 5, with 11 bases in between. The CDR3 is CASSFSVENNEQFF. The CDR3 coding sequence is TGTGCCAGCAGCTTCTCTGTGGAGAACAATGAGCAGTTCTTC.

The chain joins TRBV9 to TRBJ2-3; unclear D gene. The CDR3 runs 17 residues. Trimming took 3 bases from V and 2 from J, leaving 19 bases between them. The germline CDR1 and CDR2 sequences are SGDLS and YYNGEE. Written as DNA, the CDR3 is TGTGCCAGCAGCGCGGGCATCACTATAGCCAACACAGATACGCAGTATTTT. It yields the protein CASSAGITIANTDTQYF.

There are a few counts of this clonotype. A read error may be the cause here, since a much bigger clone is one base away. The genes are TRBV6-2 or TRBV6-3 and TRBJ1-5; D call uncertain. The CDR3 contains 13 residues. Per germline, CDR1 MNHEY and CDR2 SVGEGT. CDR3 in DNA: TGTGCCAGCAACTACATCGGCAATCAGCCCCCGCATTTT. Amino acids: CASNYIGNQPPHF.

This clonotype showed up many times. The chain combines TRBV20-1 with TRBJ2-1; D gene uncertain. The CDR3 is made up of 14 amino acids. The germline V gene has CDR1 DFQATT and CDR2 SNEGSKA (reference sequence). V was shortened by 7 bases and J by 5 bases, with 18 bases between the two germline ends. CDR3 in amino acids: CSVKKQKTNNEQFF. The CDR3 nucleotides are TGCAGTGTTAAAAAACAGAAGACAAACAATGAGCAGTTCTTC.

This clonotype was found many times. This chain joins TRBV6-1 and TRBJ1-5; D remains ambiguous. Trimming cost V 1 base and J 0 bases, with 7 bases left between them. The germline V gene encodes CDR1 MNHNS and CDR2 SASEGT. The CDR3 extends over 15 amino acids. The chain's CDR3 is CASSEVPGSNQPQHF. CDR3 nucleotide sequence: TGTGCCAGCAGTGAAGTCCCCGGTAGCAATCAGCCCCAGCATTTT.

The chain uses TRBV29-1 and TRBJ2-1, with D perhaps TRBD2 (6 bases). The CDR3 sequence is 13 residues long. Per the germline V gene, CDR1 is SQVTM and CDR2 is ANQGSEA. V lost 5 bases and J 6 bases, leaving 14 bases between the germline ends. CDR3 nucleotides: TGCAGCGTTTCCGGGAGAGGTGGCAATGAGCAGTTCTTC. Its translation: CSVSGRGGNEQFF.

At least ten counts were recorded for this clonotype. The V and J genes are TRBV28 and TRBJ1-3; the D is unclear. This CDR3 comprises 13 residues. The V gene lost 3 bases and the J gene lost 2 bases, with 5 bases spanning the gap. CDR1 is MDHEN, CDR2 SYDVKM, per germline. CDR3 protein: CASSFQTGNTIYF. The DNA for the CDR3 is TGTGCCAGCAGTTTTCAGACTGGAAACACCATATATTTT.

This clonotype appeared a few times. CDR3 protein: CSVEAGRVGETQYF. The DNA of the CDR3 is TGCAGCGTTGAAGCGGGCAGGGTGGGGGAGACCCAGTACTTC. This chain joins TRBV29-1 and TRBJ2-5, with D perhaps TRBD1 (5 bases). V dropped 1 base and J dropped 5 bases, with 14 bases sitting between them. The length of the CDR3 is 14 residues. Germline V gene sequence: CDR1 SQVTM, CDR2 ANQGSEA. Looking up the rest from reference TRBV29-1 and TRBJ2-5 gives the full variable domain: SAVISQKPSRDICQRGTSLTIQCQVDSQVTMMFWYRQQPGQSLTLIATANQGSEATYESGFVIDKFPISRPNLTFSTLTVSNMSPEDSSIYLCSVEAGRVGETQYFGPGTRLLVL.

The sample holds a few counts of this clonotype. The CDR3 DNA reads as TGTGCCAGCAGTGAAGAAGGACAGGGGGCGGCCGAGCAGTACTTC. It yields the protein CASSEEGQGAAEQYF. This rearrangement joins TRBV25-1 to TRBJ2-7, with 11 positions matching TRBD1. V lost 2 bases, J lost 6 bases, and 6 bases stayed unmatched. The germline CDR1 and CDR2 sequences are MGHDK and SYGVNS. The CDR3 consists of 15 residues.

This clonotype appeared many times. The chain is built from TRBV28 and TRBJ1-6; unclear D gene. The CDR3 covers 12 residues. V was trimmed by 3 bases and J by 7 bases, leaving 4 bases between them. CDR1 is MDHEN and CDR2 is SYDVKM in the germline V gene. The CDR3 spells CASSLGNSPLHF. The CDR3 DNA reads TGTGCCAGCAGTTTGGGCAATTCACCCCTCCACTTT.

This clonotype was counted only a few times. The rearrangement uses TRBV28 and TRBJ1-2, with TRBD1 matching 7 bases. Germline loops: CDR1 MDHEN, CDR2 SYDVKM. This CDR3 is built from 14 residues. V was clipped by 6 bases and J by 8 bases; unmatched bases: 12. The CDR3 nucleotides are TGTGCCAGCAGAACCCACAGGGGAGGAGGCGGCTACACCTTC. Translated, it gives CASRTHRGGGGYTF.

There are a few counts of this clonotype. This chain links TRBV6-5 with TRBJ2-2; 12 positions match TRBD1. V shed 4 bases, J shed 15 bases, and the junction held 9 bases outside the gene matches. The CDR3 is 14 residues long. Per the germline V gene, CDR1 is MNHEY and CDR2 is SVGAGI. The CDR3 nucleotides are TGTGCCAGCAGTTCCGGGACAGGGGGCAGGAGGGTGTTTTTT. This gives the protein CASSSGTGGRRVFF.

V is TRBV27 and J is TRBJ1-4, with 8 bases matching TRBD1. The V gene's germline CDR1 is MNHEY and CDR2 SMNVEV (reference sequence). There are 14 residues in the CDR3. V gave up 7 bases and J gave up 7 bases; unmatched junction bases: 8. This CDR3 reads CASTPRQGFEKLFF. The CDR3, as DNA: TGTGCCAGCACCCCGAGACAGGGGTTTGAAAAACTGTTTTTT.

This clonotype was recorded a few times. The CDR3 spells CATRAGHTGELFF. The CDR3 coding sequence is TGTGCCACCAGGGCAGGGCACACCGGGGAGCTGTTTTTT. The chain recombines TRBV24-1 with TRBJ2-2; the D gene is possibly TRBD1 (5 bases). Germline assignment: CDR1 KGHDR and CDR2 SFDVKD. Trimming pared 7 bases from V and 3 bases from J, leaving 8 bases between. The CDR3 is 13 amino acids.

The chain links TRBV20-1 to TRBJ2-7, with D unresolved. CDR3 length: 12 residues. Germline lookup yields CDR1 DFQATT and CDR2 SNEGSKA (reference sequence). With 3 bases removed from V and 6 bases from J, the gap between germline ends came to 12 bases. CDR3 in amino acids: CSASGPPIEQYF. CDR3 in DNA: TGCAGTGCTAGTGGCCCTCCTATCGAGCAGTACTTC.